The 20 T cell receptor beta chains below all came from one sample that was sequenced in a study of blood T cell repertoires in COVID-19. Produced via immunoSEQ multiplex PCR; TCRdb's table is partial and in-frame only. The data hold roughly 250,000 clones, with about four fifths observed a single time. The specimen was PBMCs or T cells enriched from blood (not recorded which). These receptors were collected from a woman in her thirties or forties who had been exposed to COVID-19.

V and J are TRBV2 and TRBJ1-2; maybe TRBD1 (5 bases). Germline V gene data show CDR1 as SNHLY and CDR2 as FYNNEI. Trimming stripped 4 bases from V and 3 bases from J, with 12 bases between. The CDR3 runs 14 residues. CDR3 region: CASSAWGRDYGYTF. CDR3 sequence (DNA): TGTGCCAGCAGTGCTTGGGGCAGGGACTATGGCTACACCTTC. The full variable domain, rest sourced from reference TRBV2 and TRBJ1-2, is EPEVTQTPSHQVTQMGQEVILRCVPISNHLYFYWYRQILGQKVEFLVSFYNNEISEKSEIFDDQFSVERPDGSNFTLKIRSTKLEDSAMYFCASSAWGRDYGYTFGSGTRLTVV.

This rearrangement joins TRBV19 to TRBJ2-7; TRBD1 agrees at 8 bases. The CDR3 totals 13 residues. Germline loops: CDR1 LNHDA, CDR2 SQIVND (reference sequence). The trim removed 6 bases at V and 6 bases at J, leaving 7 bases unmatched. Written as DNA, the CDR3 is TGTGCCAGTAGCCAGGGGGCACGGGGCGAGCAGTACTTC. It codes for CASSQGARGEQYF.

As to this clone: Other DNA sequences of this sample code for an identical CDR3. The chain couples TRBV7-9 to TRBJ2-7; D ambiguous. Trimming took 2 bases from V and 1 from J, leaving 3 bases between them. Germline V gives CDR1 SEHNR, CDR2 FQNEAQ (reference sequence). The CDR3 is 12 amino acids. CDR3 DNA sequence: TGTGCCAGCAGCTTATCATCCTACGAGCAGTACTTC. It codes for CASSLSSYEQYF.

This chain connects TRBV15 to TRBJ1-4; the D is unclear. CDR3 length: 13 amino acids. Germline V gene sequence: CDR1 LNHNV, CDR2 YYDKDF (reference sequence). V was pared by 9 bases and J by 2 bases, with 10 bases between. CDR3 nucleotides: TGTGCCACGGCGGCGGGTACTAATGAAAAACTGTTTTTT. Translating it yields CATAAGTNEKLFF. The entire variable domain, with the rest obtained from reference TRBV15 and TRBJ1-4, is as follows: DAMVIQNPRYQVTQFGKPVTLSCSQTLNHNVMYWYQQKSSQAPKLLFHYYDKDFNNEADTPDNFQSRRPNTSFCFLDIRSPGLGDTAMYLCATAAGTNEKLFFGSGTQLSVL.

This clone appeared a few times. The chain joins TRBV5-1 to TRBJ1-5, with 7 bases aligning to TRBD1. The length of the CDR3 is 18 residues. The germline gives CDR1 SGHRS, CDR2 YFSETQ. After removal of 4 bases from V and 0 bases from J, the junction contained 13 bases not matched to a gene. In nucleotides, the CDR3 is TGCGCCAGCAGCCCGTCAGGGGGAGCCCTGAATAGCAATCAGCCCCAGCATTTT. This gives the protein CASSPSGGALNSNQPQHF.

The chain employs TRBV27 and TRBJ2-2; TRBD1 matches at 9 bases. This CDR3 spans 16 amino acids. V lost 4 bases, J lost 7 bases, and 10 bases stayed unmatched. Germline CDR1 reads MNHEY; CDR2 reads SMNVEV (reference sequence). CDR3 DNA sequence: TGTGCCAGCAGTTCCCGACTGACAGGGGGGGACGGGGAGCTGTTTTTT. Amino acids: CASSSRLTGGDGELFF.

This rearrangement joins TRBV7-2 to TRBJ1-1, with TRBD1 identical over 7 bases. Germline V CDR1 and CDR2: SGHTA, FQGNSA. Trimming cost V 1 base and J 8 bases; bases outside gene matches: 1. The CDR3 spans 12 residues. CDR3 region: CASSLEGQEAFF. DNA for the CDR3: TGTGCCAGCAGCTTAGAGGGACAGGAAGCTTTCTTT.

This clone occurred a few times. V is TRBV3-1 (or the pseudogene TRBV3-2) and J is TRBJ1-4, with 7 bases matching TRBD1. CDR1 LGHDT and CDR2 YNNKEL come from the germline V gene (reference sequence). V trimming: 5 bases; J trimming: 7 bases; junction bases outside the gene matches: 7. The CDR3 sequence is 14 residues long. The CDR3 coding sequence is TGTGCCAGCAGCGACCGCAGGGGGGTTGAAAAACTGTTTTTT. Translated: CASSDRRGVEKLFF.

The chain carries TRBV5-1 and TRBJ2-2, with D perhaps TRBD2 (5 bases). The CDR3 is made up of 14 amino acids. The V gene's germline CDR1 is SGHRS and CDR2 YFSETQ. Trimming removed 0 bases at V and 6 bases at J, with 9 bases between. The CDR3 DNA reads as TGCGCCAGCAGCTTGGTTCTGAGGGCCGGGGAGCTGTTTTTT. It translates to CASSLVLRAGELFF.

This clone was recorded only once. This chain joins TRBV12-3 or TRBV12-4 and TRBJ2-7, with a possible D match to TRBD1 (5 bases). CDR3 size: 11 residues. Deletions cut 7 bases from V and 7 bases from J, with 11 bases between. As DNA, the CDR3 is TGTGCCAGCACCCAGGGTCTGGAGCAGTACTTC. Its translation is CASTQGLEQYF.

The chain carries TRBV7-3 and TRBJ2-1, with D tentatively TRBD2 (6 bases). V was shortened by 8 bases and J by 2 bases, with 19 bases between the two germline ends. The CDR3 has 16 residues. Germline V gene data show CDR1 as SGHTA and CDR2 as FQGTGA. The CDR3 DNA sequence: TGTGCCAGCGCATTCGGGGGTGGACCTACCTACAATGAGCAGTTCTTC. It is translated as CASAFGGGPTYNEQFF.

The rearrangement uses TRBV28 and TRBJ1-3; a possible D gene is TRBD1 (6 bases). V was pared by 4 bases and J by 2 bases, with 12 bases between. Germline V lookup: CDR1 MDHEN, CDR2 SYDVKM. The CDR3 covers 15 residues. CDR3 loop: CASSSWKGAGNTIYF. As DNA, the CDR3 is TGTGCCAGCAGTTCCTGGAAGGGGGCTGGAAACACCATATATTTT.

This clone was counted only a few times. The rearrangement joins TRBV27 to TRBJ2-1; TRBD2 aligns across 10 bases. Trimming removed 1 base from V and 7 bases from J; junction bases left unmatched: 7. Germline CDR1 is MNHEY and CDR2 is SMNVEV (reference sequence). This CDR3 has 16 residues. DNA of the CDR3: TGTGCCAGCAGTTTATTCAGCGGGGGGGCCCCGAATGAGCAGTTCTTC. The encoded protein is CASSLFSGGAPNEQFF.

The chain couples TRBV11-2 to TRBJ2-5; 10 bases are a match to TRBD2. Trimming removed 7 bases from V and 2 bases from J; junction bases left unmatched: 7. This CDR3 comprises 15 residues. From germline, CDR1 is SGHAT and CDR2 FQNNGV. The CDR3 DNA follows: TGTGCCAGCAAATGGCTAGCGGGGGTTCAAGAGACCCAGTACTTC. Protein: CASKWLAGVQETQYF.

In this sample, this clone turned up once. The chain joins TRBV4-2 to TRBJ1-6; D is possibly TRBD1 (6 bases). V lost 4 bases to trimming and J lost 3 bases, with 13 bases between them. Germline lookup yields CDR1 LGHNA and CDR2 YNFKEQ. There are 16 residues in the CDR3. Written as DNA, the CDR3 is TGTGCCAGCAGCCCATCTGCGGACAGCTATAATTCACCCCTCCACTTT. Protein product: CASSPSADSYNSPLHF.

V and J are TRBV28 and TRBJ1-2, with 8 bases matching TRBD1. The germline V gene has CDR1 MDHEN and CDR2 SYDVKM. CDR3 length: 13 amino acids. Trimming at V came to 6 bases and at J to 7 bases, leaving 7 bases not matched to a gene. In nucleotides, the CDR3 is TGTGCCAGCAGATCACAGGGGGTAACTGGCTACACCTTC. This encodes CASRSQGVTGYTF.

The rearrangement links TRBV27 to TRBJ1-2; TRBD1 matches 9 bases. The V and J ends lost 5 bases and 7 bases, in that order; junction bases with no gene match: 5. CDR1 is MNHEY and CDR2 is SMNVEV in the germline V gene (reference sequence). The CDR3 loop spans 13 amino acids. The CDR3: CASSLGQGAGYTF. DNA of the CDR3: TGTGCCAGCAGTCTGGGACAGGGTGCTGGCTACACCTTC.

The chain is built from TRBV3-1 (or the pseudogene TRBV3-2) and TRBJ2-7, with 9 bases fitting TRBD1. J gave up 7 bases and V 1 base, and 8 bases lay outside the gene matches. The CDR3 runs 15 residues. Germline lookup yields CDR1 LGHDT and CDR2 YNNKEL (reference sequence). The CDR3 loop is CASSQAGQGEKEQYF. CDR3 DNA sequence: TGTGCCAGCAGCCAAGCGGGACAGGGAGAGAAGGAGCAGTACTTC.

The rearrangement links TRBV19 to TRBJ1-3; D is ambiguous. The CDR3 is 15 amino acids. Germline V gene lookup returns CDR1 LNHDA and CDR2 SQIVND (reference sequence). V lost 6 bases, J lost 2 bases, and 14 bases lay in between. Written as DNA, the CDR3 is TGTGCCAGTAGCTGGGCGAGGGAGGCTGGAAACACCATATATTTT. Its translation is CASSWAREAGNTIYF.

As to this clone: In the same sample, other DNA sequences code for this CDR3. The rearrangement uses TRBV5-1 and TRBJ1-1; D possibly corresponds to TRBD1 (6 bases). CDR1 is SGHRS and CDR2 is YFSETQ in the germline V gene. The CDR3 totals 13 residues. The ends were cut back, 3 bases at V and 2 bases at J, with 8 bases in the middle. The CDR3 spells CASSSQGNTEAFF. The CDR3 DNA sequence: TGCGCCAGCAGCTCACAGGGCAACACTGAAGCTTTCTTT.